The text below deals with one T cell receptor (beta chain). The sample holds many counts of this clonotype. Its antigen specificity is not known. No base quality values were provided; no much bigger clone lies one nucleotide off. Germline trimming: 4 bases from V, 4 bases from J; junction bases outside gene matches: 8. The CDR3 measures 15 amino acids from cysteine to phenylalanine. Here the CDR3 DNA is all that survives: 45 bases in frame from base 1. CDR1 and CDR2 are read off the germline V gene as KGHDR and SFDVKD. Ophthalmopathy patients had moderately to severely active disease, Clinical Activity Score of at least 3, NOSPECS grade of at least 4, and disease duration under 3 months. Patients with other autoimmune diseases, uncontrolled infections, pregnancy or lactation were excluded from the study. Diagnosis was based on clinical symptoms, serum thyroxine, TRAb, thyroid ultrasound and orbital computed tomography. PBMCs were isolated from roughly 10 ml of fresh peripheral blood by Ficoll-Paque density gradient centrifugation. Total RNA was extracted using Trizol reagent, and RNA quality was checked on an Agilent 2100 Bioanalyzer.

This sample is part of a study of Graves' ophthalmopathy and Graves' hyperthyroidism (dated by TCRdb to 2017 to 2018). With respect to the entire study: Peripheral blood was collected at initial diagnosis, before any treatment. The study used TCR beta repertoire signatures to distinguish Graves' ophthalmopathy from Graves' hyperthyroidism and to predict progression to ophthalmopathy. In total, 135 blood samples were TCR-sequenced: 40 to 45 ophthalmopathy, some 75 hyperthyroidism and some 17 hyperthyroidism-to-ophthalmopathy patients. To explore V-J signatures that separate ophthalmopathy from hyperthyroidism, a discovery set of about 98 patients was enrolled, consisting of more than 40 with ophthalmopathy and some 59 with stable hyperthyroidism. An independent validation cohort was composed of 18 hyperthyroidism patients and 17 patients who later progressed from hyperthyroidism to ophthalmopathy. In roughly 6 hyperthyroidism patients, the T-cell repertoire of thyroid tissue was compared with the T-cell repertoire of blood. Once sampling was done, hyperthyroidism patients were given methimazole at a starting dose of 30 mg daily, while ophthalmopathy patients were given high-dose intravenous methylprednisolone. Study-wide findings and limitations: No statistical method was used to predetermine the sample size, and group allocation was not hidden from the investigators. Among expanded thyroid clonotypes with frequency above 0.001, most also showed up in blood, which suggests that blood repertoires may reflect the thyroid immune response. In validation, the model predicted ophthalmopathy progression with about 71% sensitivity and 72.22% specificity; roughly eleven predicted patients were CT-confirmed with GO in a median of about 7.1 months. In cross-validation, the 13-signature model distinguished ophthalmopathy from stable hyperthyroidism with nearly 90% sensitivity and 81% to 82% specificity, while in the test set the corresponding values were roughly 80% and 75%.

TCR beta CDR3 regions were amplified from RNA transcripts for repertoire sequencing. The first round was an RT-PCR using HTBI primers with the Qiagen OneStep RT-PCR kit, and this first round was followed by a second-round multiplex PCR, then size selection and purification. Libraries were sequenced on an Illumina HiSeq2000 using paired-end 100 bp reads. Per the original workflow: SOAPnuke was used to process the reads, throwing out any read that had adapters, had uncalled bases, had a mean Phred below 15, or lacked an exact constant-primer or identifier match. COPE v1.2.5 was used to merge the high-quality paired reads. Each unique nucleotide sequence was defined as a clonotype, and clonotypes were aligned to IMGT TRB V, D and J references with MiTCR v1.1. The analysis was limited to V-J combinations with a frequency above 0.0001, which together covered around 99% of the repertoires. A TCR clonal expansion and chaos score per V-J combination was defined as the ratio of F50 clonal expansion to chaos observed in the TCRdist matrix. Features were reduced by Welch's t-statistics and random forest to 10 to 15 V-J combinations, which fed a naive Bayes classifier. The Morisita-Horn index was used to measure how similar the thyroid and blood repertoires were. TCRdb took the public reads, trimmed them with fastp at Q25, ran MiXCR for clone calling and kept in-frame beta chains. For every CDR3 protein sequence, its rows merge into one entry that carries the most common genes and DNA. Clone size and V and J calls follow TCRdb, not the original study. For this sample the table gives approximately 640,000 distinct CDR3 sequences, of which over 40% were detected only once. More than 3% of the sample lies in the top ten.

This receptor was obtained from an adult man with Graves' ophthalmopathy. Sequenced: peripheral blood. The rearranged segments are TRBV24-1 and TRBJ2-5; TRBD2 aligns with 7 central bases. At the DNA level, the sequence is TGTGCCACCAGTGAGACCGGGACTAACCCAGAGACCCAGTACTTC. This sequence encodes CATSETGTNPETQYF.